This entry lists 20 T cell receptor beta chains sequenced from one sample in a study of T-cell memory formation after mild COVID-19. Each CDR3 protein is one row after TCRdb ran MiXCR on the 5' RACE reads. The sample shows roughly 370,000 distinct CDR3 sequences, about 17% of them seen only once. Material: PBMCs or a T cell subset sorted from them (not recorded which). These receptors all come from a young man who had mild COVID-19 (a few samples of this study predate the infection). Cell type and time point are not known.

V gene TRBV7-2 combines with J gene TRBJ2-2; 9 positions agree with TRBD2. The ends lost 5 bases at V and 7 bases at J; junction bases unmatched: 5. This CDR3 spans 14 amino acids. Germline assignment: CDR1 SGHTA and CDR2 FQGNSA. The CDR3 DNA sequence: TGTGCCAGCAGCCCCTTTAGCGGGGGCGGGGAGCTGTTTTTT. It encodes CASSPFSGGGELFF. Full variable domain (outside the CDR3, taken from reference TRBV7-2 and TRBJ2-2): GAGVSQSPSNKVTEKGKDVELRCDPISGHTALYWYRQSLGQGLEFLIYFQGNSAPDKSGLPSDRFSAERTGGSVSTLTIQRTQQEDSAVYLCASSPFSGGGELFFGEGSRLTVL.

The chain links TRBV5-5 to TRBJ2-1; TRBD1 agrees at 8 bases. With 0 bases clipped from V and 12 bases from J, the junction kept 14 bases outside the gene matches. CDR3 length equals 16 residues. CDR1 is SGHKS, CDR2 YYEKEE, per germline (reference sequence). CDR3 nucleotide sequence: TGTGCCAGCAGCTTGGACCAGGGGGCGGTTTTTTTGTGGCAGTTCTTC. Encoded protein: CASSLDQGAVFLWQFF.

In its sample, this clonotype was seen many times. The chain is built from TRBV5-6 and TRBJ2-2; 7 bases match TRBD2. The CDR3 has 15 residues. Germline V gene sequence: CDR1 SGHDT, CDR2 YYEEEE. Trimming took 4 bases from V and 5 from J; bases not matched to a gene: 8. CDR3 sequence (DNA): TGTGCCAGCAGCCTACCGGGAGGACGGACCGGGGAGCTGTTTTTT. Amino acids: CASSLPGGRTGELFF.

The DNA for the CDR3 is TGCGCCAGCAGCCAAGACATGGGCTACAGGGGGCCGGGGAAGCTGTTTTTT. Encoded protein: CASSQDMGYRGPGKLFF. The chain uses TRBV4-3 and TRBJ2-2, with 9 bases identical to TRBD1. Per the germline V gene, CDR1 is LGHNA and CDR2 is YSLEER. Trimming removed 0 bases from V and 12 bases from J; junction bases left unmatched: 14. CDR3 length: 17 amino acids.

This clonotype was detected a few times. This chain links TRBV7-3 with TRBJ2-1; D may be TRBD1 or TRBD2 (5 bases each). V shed 1 base and J shed 10 bases, with 11 bases lying between them. The length of the CDR3 is 13 residues. Germline CDR1 reads SGHTA; CDR2 reads FQGTGA. The CDR3 DNA sequence: TGTGCCAGCAGCTTAATGAGAGGGGACGAGCAGTTCTTC. Translating gives CASSLMRGDEQFF. Using reference TRBV7-3 and TRBJ2-1 for the parts outside the CDR3, the full variable domain is GAGVSQTPSNKVTEKGKYVELRCDPISGHTALYWYRQSLGQGPEFLIYFQGTGAADDSGLPNDRFFAVRPEGSVSTLKIQRTERGDSAVYLCASSLMRGDEQFFGPGTRLTVL.

The V call is TRBV7-9, the J call TRBJ2-1; TRBD1 or TRBD2 may be the D gene (6 bases each). V lost 8 bases to trimming and J lost 4 bases, with 15 bases between them. CDR1 is SEHNR, CDR2 FQNEAQ, per germline (reference sequence). The CDR3 is 14 amino acids. CDR3 residues: CASAGVAEYNEQFF. CDR3 bases: TGTGCCAGCGCAGGGGTAGCGGAGTACAATGAGCAGTTCTTC.

This clonotype was counted ten times or more. The rearrangement uses TRBV29-1 and TRBJ2-3; a weak D match, TRBD1 (5 bases). Germline V gene data show CDR1 as SQVTM and CDR2 as ANQGSEA. CDR3 length: 13 residues. Trimming left V 2 bases short and J 3 bases short, with 9 bases between. The CDR3 DNA is TGCAGCGTTGAAAGGGGCAGGACAGATACGCAGTATTTT. It translates to CSVERGRTDTQYF.

The V call is TRBV12-3 or TRBV12-4, the J call TRBJ1-5, with D tentatively TRBD1 (5 bases). Trimming took off 5 bases at V and 10 bases at J, with 18 bases between the two ends. The CDR3 length is 14 residues. The CDR3 DNA reads TGTGCCAGCAGTCCCCTGGAGAGGGGAACTCCCCAGCATTTT. Its translation is CASSPLERGTPQHF.

This clonotype was counted many times. CDR3 DNA: TGCAGTGCTGCCATTCGGACTAGCGGGGCGGGTGAGCAGTACTTC. Translation: CSAAIRTSGAGEQYF. V and J are TRBV20-1 and TRBJ2-7; TRBD2 aligns across 12 bases. CDR3 length: 15 amino acids. Trimming cost V 5 bases and J 7 bases; bases outside gene matches: 12. CDR1 and CDR2 (germline): DFQATT, SNEGSKA (reference sequence).

The gene calls are TRBV20-1 and TRBJ2-1; 9 positions match TRBD1. The CDR3 runs 15 residues. J lost 0 bases, V lost 1 base, and 1 base had no gene match. The V gene's germline CDR1 is DFQATT and CDR2 SNEGSKA (reference sequence). The CDR3 DNA is TGCAGTGCTAGAGGGGACAGGGTCTCCTACAATGAGCAGTTCTTC. Translating gives CSARGDRVSYNEQFF.

J is TRBJ2-3 and V is TRBV6-2 or TRBV6-3, with D perhaps being TRBD1 or TRBD2 (5 bases each). CDR1 and CDR2 from the germline V gene are MNHEY and SVGEGT. The CDR3 contains 16 residues. Trimming left V 4 bases short and J 0 bases short, with 14 bases between. The CDR3 is CASSCPEGESTDTQYF. In DNA form, the CDR3 reads TGTGCCAGCAGTTGCCCTGAAGGGGAGAGCACAGATACGCAGTATTTT.

This clonotype was seen ten or more times. The J gene is TRBJ2-3, the V gene TRBV5-1; tentatively, D is TRBD2 (5 bases). V lost 2 bases and J 1 base, leaving 5 bases between the germline ends. Germline V gene lookup returns CDR1 SGHRS and CDR2 YFSETQ. The CDR3 runs 13 residues. CDR3 in DNA: TGCGCCAGCAGCTTTAGCGGCACAGATACGCAGTATTTT. Protein product: CASSFSGTDTQYF.

The count of this clonotype is one. V and J are TRBV27 and TRBJ2-5; 7 bases line up with TRBD1. J lost 5 bases, V lost 11 bases, and 8 bases had no gene match. Germline lookup yields CDR1 MNHEY and CDR2 SMNVEV (reference sequence). The CDR3 runs to 12 residues. CDR3 bases: TGTGCCGTTTCAAGGGGGCGGGAGACCCAGTACTTC. Amino acid sequence: CAVSRGRETQYF.

In this sample, this clonotype turned up many times. This CDR3 is CASSPTPGNYGYTF. The CDR3, as DNA: TGTGCCAGCAGCCCCACCCCAGGGAACTATGGCTACACCTTC. The J gene is TRBJ1-2, the V gene TRBV7-3; possibly TRBD1 for D (5 bases). CDR3 length equals 14 residues. The V gene lost 5 bases and the J gene lost 2 bases, with 12 bases spanning the gap. CDR1 is SGHTA and CDR2 is FQGTGA in the germline V gene.

The chain couples TRBV7-9 to TRBJ1-3; D not resolved. Germline assignment: CDR1 SEHNR and CDR2 FQNEAQ (reference sequence). The CDR3 runs 16 residues. Trimming removed 0 bases from V and 0 bases from J, with 9 bases in between. The CDR3 region has the DNA TGTGCCAGCAGCTTAGCGTACAGTCTCTCTGGAAACACCATATATTTT. Its protein is CASSLAYSLSGNTIYF.

This clonotype has only a few counts. This chain links TRBV7-8 with TRBJ1-2; unclear D gene. V lost 4 bases and J lost 3, with 18 bases in between. Germline assignment: CDR1 SGHVS and CDR2 FQNEAQ. The length of the CDR3 is 16 residues. CDR3 DNA sequence: TGTGCCAGCAGCTCGTGGACGGATCCCCAGGACTATGGCTACACCTTC. As protein: CASSSWTDPQDYGYTF.

The rearrangement links TRBV11-2 to TRBJ1-1; D perhaps matches TRBD1 (6 bases). CDR3 size: 11 residues. Germline CDR1 and CDR2: SGHAT and FQNNGV. Trimming took 5 bases from V and 10 from J, leaving 11 bases between them. The CDR3 region is CASSVQGIAFF. The CDR3 bases are TGTGCCAGCAGCGTTCAGGGGATAGCTTTCTTT.

The rearrangement links TRBV5-1 to TRBJ1-1; D perhaps matches TRBD1 (6 bases). From germline, CDR1 is SGHRS and CDR2 YFSETQ. The V end lost 2 bases, the J end lost 5 bases, and 13 bases lay between the germline ends. This CDR3 spans 14 amino acids. CDR3 amino acids: CASSFLGGGTEAFF. The CDR3, as DNA: TGCGCCAGCAGCTTCCTCGGGGGCGGAACTGAAGCTTTCTTT.

The table lists this clonotype with a few counts. This chain links TRBV6-1 with TRBJ2-7; D gene uncertain. The germline CDR1 and CDR2 sequences are MNHNS and SASEGT. Trimming cost V 2 bases and J 9 bases, with 2 bases left between them. CDR3 size: 9 residues. The CDR3 protein is CASSETQYV. The CDR3 DNA reads as TGTGCCAGCAGTGAAACGCAGTACGTC.

J is TRBJ1-2 and V is TRBV20-1; TRBD1 aligns across 7 bases. This CDR3 contains 15 residues. From germline, CDR1 is DFQATT and CDR2 SNEGSKA (reference sequence). The V and J ends lost 4 bases and 5 bases, in that order; junction bases with no gene match: 13. The CDR3 DNA reads as TGCAGTGCTACAGGGGGGGTGGGCAGGCTATATGGCTACACCTTC. Residues: CSATGGVGRLYGYTF.